This is a list of T cell receptor beta chains from one sample in a study of glioma-infiltrating T cells. In TCRdb, the multiplex PCR reads were re-called with MiXCR into one record per CDR3 protein. The table includes 300,000 to 450,000 distinct CDR3 sequences, less than 50% detected once. Material: glioma tissue, nonneoplastic brain tissue, or PBMCs (not recorded which). Source of these receptors: a human donor with low-grade glioma or glioblastoma, undergoing nonglioma brain surgery, or in good health (not recorded which). Each CDR3 is given with its conserved first and last residue. Fields, in order: J gene, V gene, D gene, clone size, CDR3 DNA, CDR3 protein. The D gene is left open where the match is weak. Size is stated for part of the rows, as once, few or many counts, or as a class when the clone is expanded.

TRBJ2-7	TRBV20-1	.	.	TGCAGTGCTACTACCCTCTACGAGCAGTACTTC	CSATTLYEQYF
TRBJ1-1	TRBV6-1	TRBD1	few	TGTGCCAGCAACAGGGGAGTGGGCCTCATGAACACTGAAGCTTTCTTT	CASNRGVGLMNTEAFF
TRBJ2-1	TRBV24-1	TRBD1	.	TGTGCCACCAGGGCCGGGACAGGGGACTACAATGAGCAGTCCTTC	CATRAGTGDYNEQSF
TRBJ2-5	TRBV6-5	.	.	TGTGCCAGCAGTTACCCGATTATGACCCAGTACTTC	CASSYPIMTQYF
TRBJ2-7	TRBV6-6	.	.	TGTGCCAGCAGTTACCTAGACACCCGAAGCTCCTACGAGCAGTACTTC	CASSYLDTRSSYEQYF
TRBJ1-5	TRBV12-3/TRBV12-4	.	.	TGTGCCAGCAGTCAGGGTAGTCGCAATCAGCCCCAGCATTTT	CASSQGSRNQPQHF
TRBJ2-1	TRBV20-1	TRBD1	.	TGCAGTGCTAGTAAAGGGTCAGGGGGCGTTTCGTACTACAATGAGCAGTTCTTC	CSASKGSGGVSYYNEQFF
TRBJ2-7	TRBV11-2	.	.	TGTGCCAGCAGCTTAGGCCTAAGCTCCTACAATGAGCAGTACTTC	CASSLGLSSYNEQYF
TRBJ1-4	TRBV4-2	.	.	TGTGCCAGCAACCCGCGGGGGATTAATGAAAAACTGTTTTTT	CASNPRGINEKLFF
TRBJ2-7	TRBV28	TRBD1	.	TGTTCCAGCAGTTTATGGCGTCAGGGGGCGCTTTACGAGCAGTACTTC	CSSSLWRQGALYEQYF
TRBJ2-5	TRBV6-4	TRBD2	few	TGTGCCAGCAGTGTTGAGGCGGGAGGGCAAGAGACCCAGTACTTC	CASSVEAGGQETQYF
TRBJ2-3	TRBV7-9	.	.	TGTGCCAGCAGCATAGCAATGGGTCGCGATACGCAGTATTTT	CASSIAMGRDTQYF
TRBJ2-7	TRBV7-2	.	few	TGTGCCAGCAGCCCGCGTAGGCACGGGAGCTCCTACGAGCAGTACTTC	CASSPRRHGSSYEQYF
TRBJ2-2	TRBV12-3/TRBV12-4	TRBD1	.	TGTGCCAGCAGTTTGGGCAGGGGGCATCCCGGGGAGCTGTTTTTT	CASSLGRGHPGELFF
TRBJ2-2	TRBV6-1	.	many	TGTGCCAGCATCCCACAGGGAATCACCGGGGAGCTGTTTTTT	CASIPQGITGELFF
TRBJ1-5	TRBV7-2	.	many	TGTGCCAGCAGCCTGGACAGTAGGAGTCAGCCCCAGCATTTT	CASSLDSRSQPQHF
TRBJ2-3	TRBV28	.	many	TGTGCCAGCAGTCCCCTCCGACTCAAGGATCGGGCAGATACGCAGTATTTT	CASSPLRLKDRADTQYF
TRBJ2-7	TRBV7-2	.	many	TGTGCCAGCAGCTTAGCGAGATACGAGCAGTACTTC	CASSLARYEQYF
TRBJ1-1	TRBV6-2/TRBV6-3	.	few	TGTGCCAGCAGTACTGACAGGAGGAACACTGAAGCTTTCTTT	CASSTDRRNTEAFF
TRBJ2-1	TRBV5-1	.	.	TGCGCCAGCACCGGGACCTTCCTGTACAATGAGCAGTTCTTC	CASTGTFLYNEQFF
TRBJ1-1	TRBV29-1	.	few	TGCAGCGCCACGACAGGTACTGAAGCTTTCTTT	CSATTGTEAFF
TRBJ1-6	TRBV7-2	.	.	TGTGCCAGCAGTGTAACACAGGAATCACCCCTCCACTTT	CASSVTQESPLHF
TRBJ2-1	TRBV28	.	.	TGTGCCAGCAGTCCTTCAGCCTCGATGAATGAGCAGTTCTTC	CASSPSASMNEQFF
TRBJ2-7	TRBV27	.	.	TGTGCCAGCAGTTTAAGACCCGGGGACTTACGATACGAGCAGTACTTC	CASSLRPGDLRYEQYF
TRBJ2-7	TRBV7-3	TRBD2	.	TGTGCCAGCAAGTTAGCGGGAGACGCCTACGAGCAGTACTTC	CASKLAGDAYEQYF
TRBJ1-1	TRBV20-1	.	.	TGCAGTGCTAGACAGACGATCTACACTGAAGCTTTCTTT	CSARQTIYTEAFF
TRBJ1-1	TRBV24-1	.	few	TGTGCCACCCCAATTCTCCGTTTTGAAGCTTTCTTT	CATPILRFEAFF
TRBJ2-7	TRBV28	.	.	TGTGCCAGCCAGGTGTCGAGCGGGCGCTACGAGCAGTACTTC	CASQVSSGRYEQYF
TRBJ1-2	TRBV6-1	.	many	TGTGCCAGCAGTTCCAATGACAGGTTTTATGGCTACACCTTC	CASSSNDRFYGYTF
TRBJ2-2	TRBV6-1	.	few	TGTGCCAGCAGTGAAGCGATTACCGGTACCGGGGAGCTGTTTTTT	CASSEAITGTGELFF
TRBJ2-7	TRBV2	.	.	TGTGCCAGCAGTCTCCGGGTCCGGATCTACGGGCAGTACTTC	CASSLRVRIYGQYF
TRBJ2-7	TRBV6-2/TRBV6-3	TRBD2	many	TGTGCCAGCAGTTACGGGCTAGCGGGAGGATACGAGCAGTACTTC	CASSYGLAGGYEQYF
TRBJ2-6	TRBV6-1	TRBD1	.	TGTGCCAGCAGCCTCCGGGACAGTTATCGCTCTGGGGCCAACGTCCTGACTTTC	CASSLRDSYRSGANVLTF
TRBJ1-3	TRBV4-3	.	.	TGCGCCAGCAGCCAAGACCCCCTGATCTCTGGAAACACCATATATTTT	CASSQDPLISGNTIYF
TRBJ1-1	TRBV27	TRBD1	.	TGTGCCAGCAGTCCGTCCAGGACAGGGGACACTGAAGCTTTCTTT	CASSPSRTGDTEAFF
TRBJ2-7	TRBV4-1	.	once	TGCGCCAGCAGCCAAGATCCGGCAACCTACGAGCAGTACTTC	CASSQDPATYEQYF
TRBJ2-7	TRBV4-1	.	.	TGCGCCAGCAGCCAAGATCAAACTAGCTCCCCCGAGCAGTACTTC	CASSQDQTSSPEQYF
TRBJ2-5	TRBV7-9	TRBD2	few	TGTGCCAGCAGCCTAGCGGGAAACCAAGAGACCCAGTACTTC	CASSLAGNQETQYF
TRBJ2-7	TRBV6-5	.	few	TGTGCCAGCAGTTACTCGATAGGTACAGGGAACTACGAGCAGTACTTC	CASSYSIGTGNYEQYF
TRBJ2-7	TRBV28	.	many	TGTGCCAGCAGTACAATCGGAGGGCCAAACGAGCAGTACTTC	CASSTIGGPNEQYF
TRBJ1-4	TRBV3-1	.	.	TGTGCCAGCAGCCAAGCGGACATCCTTTGGGGAAAACTGTTTTTT	CASSQADILWGKLFF
TRBJ2-5	TRBV25-1	.	.	TGTGCCAGCAGCGGACTCCTAGAGACCCAGTACTTC	CASSGLLETQYF
TRBJ2-1	TRBV20-1	TRBD2	.	TGCAGTGCTAGAGATACCCGGGAGGGCTTCTACAATGAGCAGTTCTTC	CSARDTREGFYNEQFF
TRBJ2-2	TRBV4-3	TRBD2	.	TGCGCCAGTAGTCGACTAGCGGGATCCCACACCGGGGAGCTGTTTTTT	CASSRLAGSHTGELFF
TRBJ2-7	TRBV28	.	many	TGTGCCAGCAGTCCTCTGCCTAGCCTTACCCACGAGCAGTACTTC	CASSPLPSLTHEQYF
TRBJ1-5	TRBV4-3	TRBD1	few	TGCGCCAGCAGCCTAGGGACAGGGGGCTTCAATCAGCCCCAGCATTTT	CASSLGTGGFNQPQHF
TRBJ1-2	TRBV10-3	.	few	TGTGCCATCAGTGAAATACGCCTTAACTATGGCTACACCTTC	CAISEIRLNYGYTF
TRBJ2-7	TRBV27	TRBD2	few	TGTGCCAGCACCTCCGGGGGGGCTAGGTACGAGCAGTACTTC	CASTSGGARYEQYF
TRBJ2-3	TRBV6-2/TRBV6-3	TRBD2	.	TGTGCCAGCAGTTACGTCACGGCGGGAGCCACAGATACGCAGTATTTT	CASSYVTAGATDTQYF
TRBJ2-5	TRBV7-3	TRBD2	few	TGTGCCAGCAGCTTACTCGGACTAGCGGGAGCAGAGACCCAGTACTTC	CASSLLGLAGAETQYF
TRBJ2-5	TRBV5-1	.	.	TGCGCCAGCAGCTTCCCCCGGGACATGCAAACGACCCAGTACTTC	CASSFPRDMQTTQYF
TRBJ1-4	TRBV18	.	.	TGTGCCAGCCTTCGACAAATTAATGAAAAACTGTTTTTT	CASLRQINEKLFF
TRBJ2-5	TRBV12-3/TRBV12-4	TRBD1	.	TGTGCCAGCAGTTACAGACAGGGGTCGGAAGAGACCCAGTACTTC	CASSYRQGSEETQYF
TRBJ2-3	TRBV19	TRBD2	.	TGTGCCAGTAGGCGACTAGCGGGACGCACAGATACGCAGTATTTT	CASRRLAGRTDTQYF
TRBJ2-3	TRBV4-2	.	few	TGTGCCAGCAGCCAAGATCGGGGCAGAACCACAGATACGCAGTATTTT	CASSQDRGRTTDTQYF
TRBJ2-1	TRBV20-1	.	.	TGCAGCATCACGGGAACAAACTACAATGAGCAGTTCTTC	CSITGTNYNEQFF
TRBJ1-5	TRBV28	.	.	TGTGCCAGCCGTTTTCTGAGCCAGCCCCAGCATTTT	CASRFLSQPQHF
TRBJ1-1	TRBV18	.	.	TGTGCCAGCTACCACTCTCTTCGGGGGGCCGGGACTGAAGCTTTCTTT	CASYHSLRGAGTEAFF
TRBJ2-6	TRBV27	.	few	TGTGCCAGCAGTCTTCTGGGCTCTGGGGCCAACGTCCTGACTTTC	CASSLLGSGANVLTF